Reported below is one T cell receptor beta chain. The data were obtained in a study of OX40 agonist ivuxolimab in advanced cancers. Method: immunoSEQ multiplex PCR; TCRdb's copy keeps in-frame clones and lacks some. The sample has about 46,000 clones, approximately 88% seen once. The CDR3 runs 14 residues. Germline assignment: CDR1 MNHEY and CDR2 SVGAGI. Deletions cut 11 bases from V and 2 bases from J, with 17 bases between. The chain uses TRBV6-5 and TRBJ2-3; D is tentatively TRBD1 or TRBD2 (5 bases each). The sequencing used CD4+ or CD8+ T cells sorted from blood, collected in a trial of the OX40 agonist ivuxolimab. The TCR comes from an adult with an advanced solid tumor such as melanoma, head and neck, liver or kidney cancer. The chain's CDR3 is CASTPGTPTDTQYF. CDR3 DNA: TGTGCCTCAACCCCCGGGACGCCCACAGATACGCAGTATTTT.